The 11 T cell receptor beta chains in this list originate from one sample, sequenced in a study of T cells in Graves' hyperthyroidism and ophthalmopathy. RNA transcripts gave rise to amplified TCR beta CDR3 regions. The study used the HTBI primer set for a first-round RT-PCR of the TCR CDR3. TCRdb called the multiplex PCR reads again in MiXCR, with one record for every CDR3 protein. This table holds 800,000 or so distinct CDR3 sequences, about two fifths found once. The sample comprised blood. The receptors stem from a young man with Graves' hyperthyroidism.

The rearrangement uses TRBV4-3 and TRBJ1-2, with 7 bases lining up with TRBD1. Germline CDR1 is LGHNA and CDR2 is YSLEER. This CDR3 is 15 amino acids long. V lost 3 bases and J lost 6; bases outside the gene matches: 10. The CDR3 DNA sequence: TGCGCCAGCAGCCAGGCTGTTGGGACAGCTGATGGCTACACCTTC. Its protein is CASSQAVGTADGYTF.

The sample holds a few counts of this clonotype. This CDR3 is CASSLTGSWEETQYF. CDR3 nucleotide sequence: TGTGCCAGCAGCTTAACGGGTAGCTGGGAGGAGACCCAGTACTTC. The chain joins TRBV7-3 to TRBJ2-5; D perhaps matches TRBD2 (5 bases). Trimming pared 0 bases from V and 5 bases from J, leaving 13 bases between. There are 15 residues in the CDR3. Germline V gene data show CDR1 as SGHTA and CDR2 as FQGTGA.

The sample holds many counts of this clonotype. The rearrangement joins TRBV29-1 to TRBJ2-5, with D possibly called TRBD1 or TRBD2 (6 bases each). V was cut by 4 bases and J by 4 bases, with 13 bases left in between. CDR1 is SQVTM and CDR2 is ANQGSEA in the germline V gene. This CDR3 is 13 amino acids long. As DNA, the CDR3 is TGCAGCGTTGTCCAAGGGGGGTTAGAGACCCAGTACTTC. Its translation is CSVVQGGLETQYF.

Remarks on this clonotype: A read error may be the cause here, since a much bigger clone is one base away. The chain is built from TRBV7-6 and TRBJ1-3; possibly TRBD1 for D (6 bases). V lost 5 bases, J lost 0 bases, and 11 bases lay in between. This CDR3 spans 15 amino acids. The V gene's germline CDR1 is SGHVS and CDR2 FNYEAQ. The CDR3 here is CASSPDSDSGNTIYF. CDR3 coding DNA: TGTGCCAGCAGCCCGGACAGCGACTCTGGAAACACCATATATTTT.

This clonotype was recorded at least ten times. The chain is built from TRBV9 and TRBJ1-5; the D is unclear. With 4 bases removed from V and 1 base from J, the gap between germline ends came to 12 bases. The V gene's germline CDR1 is SGDLS and CDR2 YYNGEE. The CDR3 is 15 residues long. CDR3 sequence: CASSQEISSNQPQHF. In nucleotides, the CDR3 is TGTGCCAGCAGCCAAGAGATCAGCAGCAATCAGCCCCAGCATTTT.

This rearrangement joins TRBV7-2 to TRBJ2-7; D might be TRBD2 (6 bases). CDR1 and CDR2 (germline): SGHTA, FQGNSA. Between the trimmed V and J ends, which lost 1 base and 3 bases, there was a span of 13 bases. The CDR3 loop spans 15 amino acids. CDR3 protein: CASSLDSGVDYEQYF. Here the CDR3 DNA reads TGTGCCAGCAGCTTAGATTCGGGGGTGGACTACGAGCAGTACTTC.

This clonotype was counted only a few times. This CDR3 is CSARDEGAGDTEAFF. The CDR3 DNA is TGCAGTGCTAGAGATGAGGGGGCAGGAGACACTGAAGCTTTCTTT. The chain has TRBV20-1 and TRBJ1-1; the match to TRBD1 covers 7 bases. The junction had 7 bases not matched to a gene; V was cut back by 0 bases and J by 3 bases. The CDR3 runs to 15 residues. The V gene's germline CDR1 is DFQATT and CDR2 SNEGSKA (reference sequence).

Only a few counts were recorded for this clonotype. The chain couples TRBV12-3 or TRBV12-4 to TRBJ1-1, with 7 nucleotides matching TRBD1. With 4 bases clipped from V and 4 bases from J, the junction kept 9 bases outside the gene matches. CDR3 length: 15 amino acids. CDR3 loop: CASSSTAQGGTEAFF. In DNA form, the CDR3 reads TGTGCCAGCAGTTCGACGGCCCAGGGGGGCACTGAAGCTTTCTTT.

This clonotype was observed a single time. This chain uses TRBV15 with TRBJ1-1, with a possible D match to TRBD1 (5 bases). The germline V gene encodes CDR1 LNHNV and CDR2 YYDKDF (reference sequence). The CDR3 spans 15 residues. V dropped 3 bases and J dropped 1 base, with 12 bases sitting between them. CDR3: CATSSQGQGNTEAFF. DNA of the CDR3: TGTGCCACCAGCAGCCAAGGGCAGGGGAACACTGAAGCTTTCTTT.

The table lists this clonotype with a few counts. This chain uses TRBV20-1 with TRBJ2-7; 9 bases are a match to TRBD2. CDR3 length equals 15 residues. J gave up 3 bases and V 2 bases, and 8 bases lay outside the gene matches. Germline CDR1 reads DFQATT; CDR2 reads SNEGSKA (reference sequence). The CDR3 DNA sequence: TGCAGTGCTAGACCGCTAGCGGGACGATACTACGAGCAGTACTTC. Translated, it gives CSARPLAGRYYEQYF.

The chain carries TRBV7-9 and TRBJ1-4, with D perhaps matching TRBD1 (5 bases). From germline, CDR1 is SEHNR and CDR2 FQNEAQ (reference sequence). The CDR3 runs to 12 residues. Trimming stripped 4 bases from V and 17 bases from J, with 17 bases between. CDR3 DNA sequence: TGTGCCAGCAGCTCCCTGGGCGCGGACACCTTTTTT. It codes for CASSSLGADTFF.